This TCR beta chain was sequenced during a study of T cells expressing NK-cell markers. Findings of the study overall: Specificity for HCMV among expanded NKG2C+ T cell clones was not established.

The CDR3 has 19 amino acids. From germline, CDR1 is DFQATT and CDR2 SNEGSKA (reference sequence). Of note for this clonotype: Its antigen is as yet unknown.

UMIs accompanied the 5'RACE template switching by which TCR beta cDNA was made. TCRdb re-called the 5' RACE reads; every CDR3 protein appears as one record, without DNA. This repertoire includes around 550,000 distinct CDR3 sequences. The TCR comes from a man younger than 35 in good health. The chain couples TRBV20-1 to TRBJ2-5; TCRdb names TRBD2, which stays unverified in the absence of DNA. Sample: blood T cells: a sorted CD56 or NKG2C T cell subset, CD4+ or CD8+ T cells, or bulk PBMC T cells (not recorded which). CDR3 in amino acids: CSAPRHAPVGSGLQETQYF.